The source of this TCR beta chain is a study of shared clonotypes between healthy human individuals. Positively selected for CCR7, the CD45RO-negative cells used as naive CD8 cells excluded terminally differentiated effector memory CD45RA+ cells. V dropped 0 bases and J dropped 4 bases, with 10 bases sitting between them. This CDR3 contains 14 residues. Germline V gene data show CDR1 as PRHDT and CDR2 as FYEKMQ (reference sequence). Only in-frame clones appear in the TCRdb table, and some are missing; sequencing was by immunoSEQ multiplex PCR. The profile covers hundreds of thousands of clones, with about 98% appearing a single time and approximately 0.3% taken by the ten largest.

The sequenced sample consisted of naive CD8+ T cells sorted from blood. This sequence joins TRBV13 and TRBJ2-7, with unresolved D. This clonotype was sampled from a man aged 25 to 40 in good health. The CDR3 loop is CASSLGVLGYEQYF. CDR3 nucleotide sequence: TGTGCCAGCAGCTTAGGGGTATTGGGATACGAGCAGTACTTC. Combining the CDR3 with reference TRBV13 and TRBJ2-7 gives the whole variable domain AAGVIQSPRHLIKEKRETATLKCYPIPRHDTVYWYQQGPGQDPQFLISFYEKMQSDKGSIPDRFSAQQFSDYHSELNMSSLELGDSALYFCASSLGVLGYEQYFGPGTRLTVT.